A selection of T cell receptor beta chains follows, all from one sample in a study of cytomegalovirus exposure and HLA in healthy donors. The repertoire was sequenced with immunoSEQ multiplex PCR; TCRdb's copy has only in-frame clones and lacks some. The table has 150,000 to 200,000 clones, around nine tenths seen once. The material sequenced was PBMCs. The source is a man aged 25-45 years in good health and CMV-seropositive. The CDR3 runs from the conserved cysteine through the conserved F or W. The order of the fields is clone size, V gene, D gene, J gene, CDR3 DNA, CDR3 protein. The D gene is left open where the match is weak. Clone size is shown for a subset of rows, as once, few, many or a class of expanded clone.

.	TRBV27	.	TRBJ2-1	TGTGCCAGCAGTTGGATCGGGAACAATGAGCAGTTCTTC	CASSWIGNNEQFF
.	TRBV9	.	TRBJ1-3	TGTGCCAGCAGCTCCATTCGTTCCATATATTTT	CASSSIRSIYF
few	TRBV30	TRBD1	TRBJ2-7	TGTGCCTGGAGTGTAGGGGACAGGGGGTACGAGCAGTACTTC	CAWSVGDRGYEQYF
.	TRBV7-6	.	TRBJ2-2	TGTGCCAGCAGCTTAGAGCATCAGGGGTCGTCCGGGGAGCTGTTTTTT	CASSLEHQGSSGELFF
few	TRBV5-1	.	TRBJ1-2	TGCGCCAGCAGCTTGGCAGGGTTAGATGGCTACACCTTC	CASSLAGLDGYTF
.	TRBV9	.	TRBJ1-2	TGTGCCAGCAGCGTAGGCCCGGATGGCTATGGCTACACCTTC	CASSVGPDGYGYTF
.	TRBV11-2	TRBD2	TRBJ2-7	TGTGCCAGCAGCTCGGGGGGGGGCAATCGGGTCTCCGAGCAGTACTTC	CASSSGGGNRVSEQYF
.	TRBV7-7	TRBD1	TRBJ2-3	TGTGCTAGCAGTCCCGGACAGGAATCTAGCACAGATACGCAGTATTTT	CASSPGQESSTDTQYF
.	TRBV2	.	TRBJ1-1	TGTGCCAGCATCGAAGGGGGGCAGGGTGAAGCTTTCTTT	CASIEGGQGEAFF
.	TRBV5-4	.	TRBJ2-5	TGTGCCAGCAGCTTGGTTTCCCAAGAGACCCAGTACTTC	CASSLVSQETQYF
once	TRBV4-1	.	TRBJ1-1	TGCGCCAGTTCTCGGATGAACACTGAAGCTTTCTTT	CASSRMNTEAFF
.	TRBV6-1	.	TRBJ1-2	TGTGCCAGCAGTGAATTGACGGGGGGGATTGATGGCTACACCTTC	CASSELTGGIDGYTF
.	TRBV7-3	TRBD1	TRBJ1-2	TGTGCCAGCAGTATGACAGGGGGCCAATCCTATGGCTACACCTTC	CASSMTGGQSYGYTF
.	TRBV27	.	TRBJ2-7	TGTGCCAGCAGTTCCCCTGGGGCGACAGCTACCTACGAGCAGTACTTC	CASSSPGATATYEQYF
.	TRBV6-1	.	TRBJ2-1	TGTGCCAGCAGTGAAGCTAGCTCCTACAATGAGCAGTTCTTC	CASSEASSYNEQFF
.	TRBV19	.	TRBJ2-1	TGTGCCAGTAGTTATAGCAGGTACCCAGCCGACTACAATGAGCAGTTCTTC	CASSYSRYPADYNEQFF
once	TRBV11-1	.	TRBJ2-5	TGTGCCAGCAGCTTAAGTCGGTCTGACCGCGGGACCCAGTACTTC	CASSLSRSDRGTQYF
.	TRBV5-4	TRBD1	TRBJ1-1	TGTGCCAGCAGCTTGGTCGTTGCAGGGGGGACTGAAGCTTTCTTT	CASSLVVAGGTEAFF
.	TRBV7-3	TRBD1	TRBJ2-7	TGTGCCAGCAGCGACGGGACAGGACCTTACGAGCAGTACTTC	CASSDGTGPYEQYF
.	TRBV7-6	.	TRBJ1-1	TGTGCCAGCAGCCCCGGCAGTGTGGAAAGAGATGAAGCTTTCTTT	CASSPGSVERDEAFF
.	TRBV7-9	.	TRBJ1-2	TGTGCCAGCAGTCCCGAATTTGCAGGCCTGGGGAACTATGGCTACACCTTC	CASSPEFAGLGNYGYTF
.	TRBV7-6	TRBD2	TRBJ2-1	TGTGCCAGCAGCTTATCCCGAAGCGGGGGGTCAAACAATGAGCAGTTCTTC	CASSLSRSGGSNNEQFF
.	TRBV4-1	.	TRBJ2-7	TGCGCCAGCAGCCAAGAGCCCGACAGAACCTACGAGCAGTACTTC	CASSQEPDRTYEQYF
.	TRBV19	.	TRBJ2-6	TGTGCCAGTAGTATCCAGGGAAGTACTGGGGCCAACGTCCTGACTTTC	CASSIQGSTGANVLTF
few	TRBV6-5	TRBD1	TRBJ1-2	TGTGCCAGCAGCACCCGGGACAGTGCCCTATCCTTC	CASSTRDSALSF
.	TRBV7-3	TRBD2	TRBJ2-1	TGTGCCAGCAGCCCCCCGGGACTAGCGGTGGATGAGCAGTTCTTC	CASSPPGLAVDEQFF
.	TRBV7-3	.	TRBJ2-3	TGTGCCAGCAGCTTAGGATTGAGCACAGATACGCAGTATTTT	CASSLGLSTDTQYF
.	TRBV4-1	TRBD2	TRBJ2-7	TGCGCCAGCAGCCAAGATCCCCTACTAGCGGGGGGCATCTACGAGCAGTACTTC	CASSQDPLLAGGIYEQYF
.	TRBV4-1	TRBD2	TRBJ2-1	TGCGCCAGCAGCCAGCCCCTAGCGGGAGGACGGGGGGAGCAGTTCTTC	CASSQPLAGGRGEQFF
few	TRBV7-9	.	TRBJ2-7	TGTGCCAGCAGCTTAACCTCCCGACCCACGAACCTCTACGAGCAGTACTTC	CASSLTSRPTNLYEQYF
once	TRBV6-1	TRBD2	TRBJ2-3	TGTGCCAGCGATAATAGCGGGAGGGATACGCAGTATTTT	CASDNSGRDTQYF
once	TRBV5-1	.	TRBJ2-7	TGCGCCAGCCTACAGCAACCTTACTCCTACGAGCAGTACTTC	CASLQQPYSYEQYF
.	TRBV11-2	.	TRBJ2-6	TGTGCCAGCAGCTCCCTGAGGGGGATTGGCTCTGGGGCCAACGTCCTGACTTTC	CASSSLRGIGSGANVLTF
many	TRBV6-1	.	TRBJ1-1	TGTGCCAGCAGTGAAGGTGTTTACACTGAAGCTTTCTTT	CASSEGVYTEAFF
.	TRBV6-5	.	TRBJ2-7	TGTGCCAGCAGTTTTACAGGGATACACGAGCAGTACTTC	CASSFTGIHEQYF
.	TRBV14	.	TRBJ2-7	TGTGCCAGCAGCCAAGCTCGGGGGCCCAAAAACGAGCAGTACTTC	CASSQARGPKNEQYF
.	TRBV28	.	TRBJ1-2	TGTGCCAGCAGTCTAGCGGGACGCGGACCCTATGGCTACACCTTC	CASSLAGRGPYGYTF
.	TRBV5-1	TRBD1	TRBJ2-7	TGCGCCAGCATCGGACAGGGGGCCTACGAGCAGTACTTC	CASIGQGAYEQYF
.	TRBV28	.	TRBJ2-5	TGTGCCAGCAGTTTGCCGACGCCCGTGACCCAGTACTTC	CASSLPTPVTQYF
.	TRBV28	TRBD1	TRBJ2-2	TGTGCCAGCAGAGGGACGGACAGGGGGGCCGGGGAGCTGTTTTTT	CASRGTDRGAGELFF
many	TRBV6-5	.	TRBJ1-2	TGTGCCAGCAGCGTGACAGCCGCCTATGGCTACACCTTC	CASSVTAAYGYTF
once	TRBV30	.	TRBJ2-6	TGTGCCTGGAGTGTAGGACAGTTAGTCTCTGGGGCCAACGTCCTGACTTTC	CAWSVGQLVSGANVLTF
.	TRBV7-9	.	TRBJ1-2	TGTGCCAGCAGCTTATCCTCAGTCCGGGGCTATGGCTACACCTTC	CASSLSSVRGYGYTF